The clone carrying this T cell receptor (beta chain) was found a few times. Its antigen remains unidentified. J lost 2 bases, V lost 5 bases, and 7 bases had no gene match. The germline V gene encodes CDR1 SGHDT and CDR2 YYEEEE. This CDR3 spans 15 amino acids. The data belong to a study of identical twins. Findings and caveats of the study: Invariant T cells like MAIT and iNKT could partly confound the zero-insertion analyses.

Each CDR3 protein gets one entry after TCRdb re-called the 5' RACE reads with MiXCR. The sample has some 690,000 distinct CDR3 sequences, around 20% seen once. These data were likewise used in another study, on T cells expressing NK-cell markers.

The genes are TRBV5-6 and TRBJ1-2, with 9 bases aligning to TRBD1. The specimen sequenced was PBMCs. The TCR originated in a woman aged 18 to 35 in good health. The CDR3 DNA follows: TGTGCCAGCAGTTATCGGGACAGGGAGAACTATGGCTACACCTTC. Translation: CASSYRDRENYGYTF.